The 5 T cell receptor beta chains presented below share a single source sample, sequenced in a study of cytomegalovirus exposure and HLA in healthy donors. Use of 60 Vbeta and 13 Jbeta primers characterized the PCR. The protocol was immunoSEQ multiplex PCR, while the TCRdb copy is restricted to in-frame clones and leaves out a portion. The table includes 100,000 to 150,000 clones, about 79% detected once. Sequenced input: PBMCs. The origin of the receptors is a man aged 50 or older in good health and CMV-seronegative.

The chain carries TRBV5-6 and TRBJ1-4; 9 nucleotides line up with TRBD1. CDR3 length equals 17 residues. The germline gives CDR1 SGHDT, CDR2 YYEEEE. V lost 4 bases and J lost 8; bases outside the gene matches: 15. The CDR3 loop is CASSIPRTQGAAEKLFF. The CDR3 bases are TGTGCCAGCAGCATCCCCCGTACACAGGGGGCGGCGGAAAAACTGTTTTTT.

CDR3 residues: CASSLYRGPEQYF. The CDR3 coding sequence is TGTGCCAGCAGTTTATATAGGGGCCCCGAGCAGTACTTC. The chain links TRBV27 to TRBJ2-7; TRBD1 might be the D (5 bases). Trimming shortened V by 1 base and J by 6 bases, and 10 bases separated the two germline ends. CDR1 is MNHEY, CDR2 SMNVEV, per germline (reference sequence). This CDR3 is built from 13 residues.

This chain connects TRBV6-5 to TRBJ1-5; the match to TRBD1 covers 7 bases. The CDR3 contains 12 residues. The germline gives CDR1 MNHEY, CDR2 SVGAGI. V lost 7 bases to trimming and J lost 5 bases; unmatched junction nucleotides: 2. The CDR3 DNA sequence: TGTGCCAGCACAACAGGGGATCAGCCCCAGCATTTT. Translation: CASTTGDQPQHF.

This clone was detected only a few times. The CDR3 sequence is CATSRDLGDSYGYTF. The CDR3 coding sequence is TGTGCCACCAGCAGAGATCTCGGGGATTCCTATGGCTACACCTTC. The gene calls are TRBV15 and TRBJ1-2; D gene ambiguous. Trimming shortened V by 0 bases and J by 4 bases, and 12 bases separated the two germline ends. This CDR3 is 15 amino acids long. Germline CDR1 LNHNV, CDR2 YYDKDF (reference sequence).

The CDR3 DNA sequence: TGTGCCAGCAGTGAATCCGGGACACCGAGCAATCAGCCCCAGCATTTT. As protein: CASSESGTPSNQPQHF. The V gene is TRBV6-4, the J gene TRBJ1-5, with a tentative D call TRBD1 (6 bases). CDR1 MRHNA and CDR2 SNTAGT come from the germline V gene. V was pared by 3 bases and J by 1 base, with 13 bases between. CDR3 length: 16 amino acids.